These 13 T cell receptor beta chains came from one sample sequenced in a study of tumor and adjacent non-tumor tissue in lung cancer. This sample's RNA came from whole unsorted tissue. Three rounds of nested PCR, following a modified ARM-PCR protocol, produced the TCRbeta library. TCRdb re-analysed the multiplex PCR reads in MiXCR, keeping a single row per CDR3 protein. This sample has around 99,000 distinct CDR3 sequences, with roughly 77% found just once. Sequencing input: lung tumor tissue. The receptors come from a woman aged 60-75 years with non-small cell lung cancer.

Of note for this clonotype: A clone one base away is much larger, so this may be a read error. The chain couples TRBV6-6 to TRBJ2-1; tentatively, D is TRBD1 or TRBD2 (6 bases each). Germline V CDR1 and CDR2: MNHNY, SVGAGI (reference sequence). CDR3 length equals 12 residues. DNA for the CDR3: TGTGCCAGCAGTTACTCTAGGGGGGAGCAGCTCTTC. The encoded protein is CASSYSRGEQLF.

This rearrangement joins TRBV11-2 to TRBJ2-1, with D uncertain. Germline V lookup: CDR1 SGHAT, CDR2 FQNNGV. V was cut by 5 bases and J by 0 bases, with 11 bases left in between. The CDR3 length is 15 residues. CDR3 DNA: TGTGCCAGCAGCCTTGGCGTAGGCTCCTACAATGAGCAGTTCTTC. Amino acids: CASSLGVGSYNEQFF.

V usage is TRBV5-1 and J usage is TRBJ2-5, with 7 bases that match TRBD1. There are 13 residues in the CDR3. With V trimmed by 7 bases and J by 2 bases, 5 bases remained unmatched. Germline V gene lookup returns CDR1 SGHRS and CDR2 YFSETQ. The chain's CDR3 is CASQGQPQETQYF. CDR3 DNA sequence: TGCGCCAGCCAGGGACAGCCACAAGAGACCCAGTACTTC.

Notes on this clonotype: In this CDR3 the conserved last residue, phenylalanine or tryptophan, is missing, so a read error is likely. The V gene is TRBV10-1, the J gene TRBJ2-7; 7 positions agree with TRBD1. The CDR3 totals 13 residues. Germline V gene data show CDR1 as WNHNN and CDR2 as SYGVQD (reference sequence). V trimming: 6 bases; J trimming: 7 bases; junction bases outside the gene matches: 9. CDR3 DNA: TGCGCCAGCAGCCGACAGGGATCGGAAGAGCAGTACCTC. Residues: CASSRQGSEEQYL.

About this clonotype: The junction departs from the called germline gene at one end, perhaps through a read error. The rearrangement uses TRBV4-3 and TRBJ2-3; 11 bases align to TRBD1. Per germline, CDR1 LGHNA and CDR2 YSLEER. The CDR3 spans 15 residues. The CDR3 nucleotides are TGCGCGAGCTGCCAGGGACAGGGGGTAACAGATATGCAGTATTTT. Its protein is CASCQGQGVTDMQYF.

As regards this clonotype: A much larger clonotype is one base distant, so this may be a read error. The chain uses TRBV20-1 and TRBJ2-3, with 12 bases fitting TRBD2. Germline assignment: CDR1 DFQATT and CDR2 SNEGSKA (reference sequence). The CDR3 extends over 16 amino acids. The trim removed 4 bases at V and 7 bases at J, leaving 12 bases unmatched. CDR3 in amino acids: CSANPSGGAWTNTQYF. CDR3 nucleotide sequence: TGCAGTGCTAACCCTAGCGGGGGGGCCTGGACAAATACGCAGTATTTT.

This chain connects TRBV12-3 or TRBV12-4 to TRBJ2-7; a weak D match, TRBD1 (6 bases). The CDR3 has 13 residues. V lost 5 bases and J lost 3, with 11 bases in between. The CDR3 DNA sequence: TGTGCCAGCAGTCAGGACAGATTCTACGAGCAGTACTTC. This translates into CASSQDRFYEQYF.

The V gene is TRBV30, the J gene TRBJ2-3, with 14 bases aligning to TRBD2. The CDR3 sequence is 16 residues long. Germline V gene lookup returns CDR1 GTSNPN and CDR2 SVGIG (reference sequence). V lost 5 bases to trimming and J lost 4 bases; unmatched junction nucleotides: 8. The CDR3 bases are TGTGCCTGGTGTCGACTAGCGGGAGGGGGGCCAGATACGCAGTATTTT. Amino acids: CAWCRLAGGGPDTQYF.

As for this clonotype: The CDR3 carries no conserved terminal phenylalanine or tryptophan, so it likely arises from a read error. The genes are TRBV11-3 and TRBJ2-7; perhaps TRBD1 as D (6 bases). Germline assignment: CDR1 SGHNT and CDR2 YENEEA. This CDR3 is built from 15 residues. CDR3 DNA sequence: TGTACCAGCAACTTACGGGCAGGGGTCTCCTACGAGCAGTACTTA. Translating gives CTSNLRAGVSYEQYL.

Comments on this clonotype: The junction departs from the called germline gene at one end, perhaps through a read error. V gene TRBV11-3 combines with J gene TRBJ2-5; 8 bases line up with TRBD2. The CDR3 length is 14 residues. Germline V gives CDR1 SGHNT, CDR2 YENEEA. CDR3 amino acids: CASCLVTSAKTEYF. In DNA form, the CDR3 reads TGTGCCAGCTGCTTAGTGACTAGCGCGAAGACCGAGTACTTC.

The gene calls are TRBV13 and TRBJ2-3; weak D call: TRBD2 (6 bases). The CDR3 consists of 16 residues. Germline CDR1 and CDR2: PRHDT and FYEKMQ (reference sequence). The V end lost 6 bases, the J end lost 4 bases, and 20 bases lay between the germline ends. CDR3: CASRGGPYVLADTQYF. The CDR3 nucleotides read TGTGCCAGCAGGGGGGGACCTTACGTGCTTGCAGATACGCAGTATTTT.

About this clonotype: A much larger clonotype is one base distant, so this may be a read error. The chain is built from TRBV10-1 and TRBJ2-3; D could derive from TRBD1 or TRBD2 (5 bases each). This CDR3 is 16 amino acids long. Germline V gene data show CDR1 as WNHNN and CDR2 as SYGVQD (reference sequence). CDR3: CASRALGRASTDTHYF. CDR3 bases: TGCGCCAGCAGGGCCCTCGGCAGGGCTAGCACAGATACGCACTATTTT.

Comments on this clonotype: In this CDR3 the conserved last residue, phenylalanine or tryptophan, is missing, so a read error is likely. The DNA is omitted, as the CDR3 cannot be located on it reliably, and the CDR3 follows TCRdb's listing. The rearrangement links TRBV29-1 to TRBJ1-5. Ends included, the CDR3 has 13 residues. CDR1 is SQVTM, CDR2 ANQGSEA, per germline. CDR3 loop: CSVVTDFNQPHHL.